The 21 T cell receptor beta chains given below trace back to one sample, sequenced in a study of CD8+CD57+ T cells in acquired aplastic anemia. Genomic DNA templated the TCR beta VDJ and CDR3 profiling. TCRdb called the reads again in MiXCR, with one record for every CDR3 protein. Of fewer than 250,000 distinct CDR3 sequences listed, around half are singletons. Those patients picked for sequencing had displayed CD8+CD57+ cell expansion on flow cytometry. The sample taken for sequencing was sorted CD4+, CD8+, or CD8+CD57+ T cells (not recorded which) from PBMCs. The receptors stem from a human donor with aplastic anemia.

There are many counts of this clonotype. The chain links TRBV20-1 to TRBJ2-7; D possibly uses TRBD1 or TRBD2 (5 bases each). With 5 bases removed from V and 3 bases from J, the gap between germline ends came to 20 bases. CDR3 size: 15 residues. The germline gives CDR1 DFQATT, CDR2 SNEGSKA (reference sequence). The CDR3 loop reads CSASTEGSPFYEQYF. The DNA of the CDR3 is TGCAGTGCTTCCACCGAGGGGAGCCCTTTCTACGAGCAGTACTTC.

V is TRBV19 and J is TRBJ2-1; the D gene is possibly TRBD2 (5 bases). The ends were cut back, 1 base at V and 9 bases at J, with 10 bases in the middle. CDR1 is LNHDA, CDR2 SQIVND, per germline (reference sequence). The CDR3 spans 13 residues. The CDR3 sequence: CASSIVPGFEQFF. Here the CDR3 DNA reads TGTGCCAGTAGTATAGTACCGGGGTTTGAGCAGTTCTTC.

This clonotype came up once. The chain recombines TRBV24-1 with TRBJ2-1; 7 nucleotides align to TRBD1. Germline CDR1 and CDR2: KGHDR and SFDVKD. The CDR3 covers 13 residues. After removal of 8 bases from V and 8 bases from J, the junction contained 8 bases not matched to a gene. The CDR3 nucleotides are TGTGCCACCACCGGGACAGCCGGGCATGAGCAGTTCTTC. Residues: CATTGTAGHEQFF.

The chain carries TRBV6-1 and TRBJ2-1, with 8 bases lining up with TRBD2. The germline gives CDR1 MNHNS, CDR2 SASEGT. The CDR3 sequence is 17 residues long. Trimming cost V 5 bases and J 1 base; bases outside gene matches: 10. CDR3 amino acids: CASSSGGWAQSYNEQFF. CDR3 in DNA: TGTGCCAGCAGTTCGGGGGGGTGGGCACAATCCTACAATGAGCAGTTCTTC.

This clonotype was recorded many times. The junction shows a germline mismatch at one end, possibly a read error. CDR3 sequence (DNA): TGTGCCAGCAGTCTTGAGGGGCAGTTAGAATTC. This encodes CASSLEGQLEF. This chain joins TRBV7-9 and TRBJ2-1; D tentatively fits TRBD1 or TRBD2 (5 bases each). Germline assignment: CDR1 SEHNR and CDR2 FQNEAQ (reference sequence). CDR3 size: 11 residues.

This clonotype was recorded at least ten times. J is TRBJ2-7 and V is TRBV7-2; TRBD2 aligns across 10 bases. CDR3 length: 15 residues. Per germline, CDR1 SGHTA and CDR2 FQGNSA. V lost 4 bases and J lost 6; bases outside the gene matches: 9. This CDR3 reads CASSSRASGGGEQYF. CDR3 in DNA: TGTGCCAGCAGCTCCCGGGCTAGCGGGGGCGGCGAGCAGTACTTC.

The sample holds many counts of this clonotype. The rearrangement links TRBV5-8 to TRBJ1-4, with D perhaps matching TRBD1 (6 bases). The CDR3 spans 16 residues. The V end was cut by 4 bases, the J end by 3 bases, with 16 bases between. CDR1 SGHTS and CDR2 YDEGEE come from the germline V gene. CDR3 bases: TGTGCCAGCAGCGGGGACACGACGGCGGCTAATGAAAAACTGTTTTTT. Its translation: CASSGDTTAANEKLFF.

The rearrangement joins TRBV6-5 to TRBJ1-2; D unresolved. The CDR3 is 16 residues long. In germline, CDR1 is MNHEY, CDR2 SVGAGI. Trimming left V 5 bases short and J 0 bases short, with 16 bases between. CDR3 bases: TGTGCCAGCAGTCCAGACGCACTACCCTCTAACTATGGCTACACCTTC. This encodes CASSPDALPSNYGYTF.

This clonotype appeared many times. V and J are TRBV9 and TRBJ2-1; D is unresolved. The CDR3 has 15 residues. Germline V gene lookup returns CDR1 SGDLS and CDR2 YYNGEE. Trimming shortened V by 1 base and J by 0 bases, and 8 bases separated the two germline ends. CDR3 in amino acids: CASSVQRSSYNEQFF. The CDR3 DNA reads TGTGCCAGCAGCGTACAAAGGAGCTCCTACAATGAGCAGTTCTTC.

This clonotype was recorded at least ten times. J is TRBJ1-1 and V is TRBV7-2, with D possibly matching TRBD1 (5 bases). Trimming shortened V by 4 bases and J by 4 bases, and 10 bases separated the two germline ends. Per germline, CDR1 SGHTA and CDR2 FQGNSA. The CDR3 is made up of 13 amino acids. The CDR3: CASSSRGFTEAFF. DNA for the CDR3: TGTGCCAGCAGCTCAAGGGGTTTCACTGAAGCTTTCTTT. Variable domain in full (rest from reference TRBV7-2 and TRBJ1-1): GAGVSQSPSNKVTEKGKDVELRCDPISGHTALYWYRQSLGQGLEFLIYFQGNSAPDKSGLPSDRFSAERTGGSVSTLTIQRTQQEDSAVYLCASSSRGFTEAFFGQGTRLTVV.

The chain carries TRBV2 and TRBJ2-7; D unclear. Germline V gives CDR1 SNHLY, CDR2 FYNNEI. CDR3 length equals 15 residues. V lost 5 bases and J lost 7, with 21 bases in between. This chain's CDR3 is CASSSFSGSTDEQYF. Written as DNA, the CDR3 is TGTGCCAGCAGTTCCTTTTCTGGGTCAACGGATGAGCAGTACTTC.

In its sample, this clonotype was seen many times. The chain is built from TRBV9 and TRBJ1-1, with no clear D. This CDR3 comprises 12 residues. Deletions cut 3 bases from V and 6 bases from J, with 9 bases between. CDR1 is SGDLS, CDR2 YYNGEE, per germline. This CDR3 reads CASSGLRAEAFF. The CDR3 region has the DNA TGTGCCAGCAGCGGACTTAGAGCTGAAGCTTTCTTT.

The sample holds many counts of this clonotype. The chain uses TRBV7-9 and TRBJ2-4; 8 bases are a match to TRBD1. Germline V gene lookup returns CDR1 SEHNR and CDR2 FQNEAQ (reference sequence). The CDR3 contains 16 residues. V shed 5 bases and J 1 base; nucleotides not matched to a gene: 7. The CDR3 spells CASSRPGTGAKNIQYF. CDR3 nucleotide sequence: TGTGCCAGCAGCCGCCCTGGGACAGGCGCCAAAAACATTCAGTACTTC.

The chain links TRBV7-9 to TRBJ1-1, with D perhaps matching TRBD1 (5 bases). V was cut by 1 base and J by 1 base, with 7 bases left in between. Germline values: CDR1 SEHNR, CDR2 FQNEAQ (reference sequence). This CDR3 contains 14 residues. CDR3 sequence reads: CASSLEGKNTEAFF. The CDR3 nucleotides read TGTGCCAGCAGCTTAGAGGGGAAGAACACTGAAGCTTTCTTT.

This chain connects TRBV20-1 to TRBJ2-3, with TRBD2 matching over 16 bases. Looked up from germline, CDR1 is DFQATT and CDR2 is SNEGSKA (reference sequence). Trimming cost V 6 bases and J 0 bases; bases outside gene matches: 9. The CDR3 is 18 residues long. The CDR3: CSAPGLAGGGASTDTQYF. The CDR3 DNA reads as TGCAGTGCCCCGGGACTAGCGGGGGGGGGAGCTAGCACAGATACGCAGTATTTT.

The gene calls are TRBV5-4 and TRBJ1-2; D is perhaps TRBD1 (5 bases). The ends were cut back, 1 base at V and 8 bases at J, with 9 bases in the middle. This CDR3 comprises 12 residues. Germline V gene sequence: CDR1 SGHNT, CDR2 YYREEE (reference sequence). CDR3 DNA: TGTGCCAGCAGCTTGAAAGGGGTCGGCTACACCTTC. Translation gives CASSLKGVGYTF.

V and J are TRBV4-3 and TRBJ2-7, with 7 bases matching TRBD1. The CDR3 covers 16 residues. CDR1 is LGHNA and CDR2 is YSLEER in the germline V gene. The J segment lost 3 bases and the V segment lost 0 bases, leaving 8 bases of the junction unmatched. The CDR3 region has the DNA TGCGCCAGCAGCCAAGATTTAGGGGGCTCTTTCTACGAGCAGTACTTC. It codes for CASSQDLGGSFYEQYF.

The V gene is TRBV11-2, the J gene TRBJ2-1, with D tentatively TRBD1 (5 bases). V lost 3 bases and J lost 4, with 19 bases in between. Germline V gene data show CDR1 as SGHAT and CDR2 as FQNNGV. CDR3 length: 17 amino acids. For the CDR3, the DNA is TGTGCCAGCAGCTTCGTAGGACCAGGGTTAGGGTACAATGAGCAGTTCTTC. This gives the protein CASSFVGPGLGYNEQFF.

This clonotype was seen more than once but under ten times. The conserved phenylalanine or tryptophan normally closing the CDR3 is absent here, so this likely arose from a read error. The V gene is TRBV27, the J gene TRBJ1-1, with D possibly being TRBD1 (5 bases). CDR3 length: 16 residues. V gave up 5 bases and J gave up 0 bases, with 16 bases separating them. CDR1 MNHEY and CDR2 SMNVEV come from the germline V gene (reference sequence). CDR3 amino acids: CASSPSAGDLNTEAFS. DNA of the CDR3: TGTGCCAGCAGTCCCTCGGCGGGGGATCTGAACACTGAAGCTTTCTCT.

To note about this clonotype: At one boundary the junction diverges from the germline segment, which might be a read error. This CDR3 is CASNLDQPLF. The DNA for the CDR3 is TGCGCCAGCAACCTTGATCAGCCTCTCTTT. The chain couples TRBV5-1 to TRBJ1-1; unclear D gene. The V gene's germline CDR1 is SGHRS and CDR2 YFSETQ. This CDR3 has 10 residues.

V gene TRBV20-1 combines with J gene TRBJ1-4, with D perhaps matching TRBD1 (6 bases). Germline V gene sequence: CDR1 DFQATT, CDR2 SNEGSKA (reference sequence). The CDR3 length is 14 residues. With 2 bases removed from V and 8 bases from J, the gap between germline ends came to 15 bases. The CDR3 reads CSARPGQYQEKLFF. DNA of the CDR3: TGCAGTGCTAGACCCGGACAGTACCAAGAAAAACTGTTTTTT.